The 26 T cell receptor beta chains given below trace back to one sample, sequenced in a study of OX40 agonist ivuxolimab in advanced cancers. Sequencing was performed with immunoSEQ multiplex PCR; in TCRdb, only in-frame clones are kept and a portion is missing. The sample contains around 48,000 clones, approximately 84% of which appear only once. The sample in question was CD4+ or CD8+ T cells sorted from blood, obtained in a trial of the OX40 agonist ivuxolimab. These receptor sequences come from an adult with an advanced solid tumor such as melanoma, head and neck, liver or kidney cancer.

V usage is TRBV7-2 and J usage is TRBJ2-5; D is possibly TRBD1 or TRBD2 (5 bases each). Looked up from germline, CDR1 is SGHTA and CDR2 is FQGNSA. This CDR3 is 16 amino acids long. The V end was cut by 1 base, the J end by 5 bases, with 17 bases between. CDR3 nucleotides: TGTGCCAGCAGCTTAGGGGAGACAGCCTCCGTTGAGACCCAGTACTTC. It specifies CASSLGETASVETQYF.

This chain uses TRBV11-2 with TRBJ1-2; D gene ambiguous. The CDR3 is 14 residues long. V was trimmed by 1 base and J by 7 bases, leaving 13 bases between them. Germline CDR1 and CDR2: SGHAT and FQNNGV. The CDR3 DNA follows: TGTGCCAGCAGCTTAGGCAACTCTCGGTTTGGCTACACCTTC. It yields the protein CASSLGNSRFGYTF.

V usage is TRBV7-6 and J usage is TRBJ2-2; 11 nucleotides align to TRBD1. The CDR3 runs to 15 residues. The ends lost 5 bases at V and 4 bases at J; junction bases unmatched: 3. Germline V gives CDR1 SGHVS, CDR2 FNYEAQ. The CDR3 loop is CASSGQGAITGELFF. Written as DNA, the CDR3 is TGTGCCAGCAGCGGACAGGGGGCAATCACCGGGGAGCTGTTTTTT.

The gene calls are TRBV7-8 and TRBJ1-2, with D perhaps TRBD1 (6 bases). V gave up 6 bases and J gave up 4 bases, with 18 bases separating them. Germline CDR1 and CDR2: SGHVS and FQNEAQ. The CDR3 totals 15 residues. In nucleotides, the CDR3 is TGTGCCAGCAGTCGCCCGGGACAAAGACTCTATGGCTACACCTTC. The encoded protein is CASSRPGQRLYGYTF. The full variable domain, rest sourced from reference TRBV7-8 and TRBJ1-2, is GAGVSQSPRYKVAKRGQDVALRCDPISGHVSLFWYQQALGQGPEFLTYFQNEAQLDKSGLPSDRFFAERPEGSVSTLKIQRTQQEDSAVYLCASSRPGQRLYGYTFGSGTRLTVV.

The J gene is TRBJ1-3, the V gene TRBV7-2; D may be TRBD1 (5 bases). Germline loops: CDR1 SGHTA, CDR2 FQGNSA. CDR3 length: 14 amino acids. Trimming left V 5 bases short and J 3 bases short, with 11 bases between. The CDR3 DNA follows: TGTGCCAGCAGCCTAGGCGGGGGTGGAAACACCATATATTTT. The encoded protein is CASSLGGGGNTIYF.

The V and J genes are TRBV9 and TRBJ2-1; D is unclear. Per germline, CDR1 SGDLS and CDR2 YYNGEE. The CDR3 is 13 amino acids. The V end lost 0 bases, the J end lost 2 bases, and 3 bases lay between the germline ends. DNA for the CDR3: TGTGCCAGCAGCGTAGACACCTACAATGAGCAGTTCTTC. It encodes CASSVDTYNEQFF.

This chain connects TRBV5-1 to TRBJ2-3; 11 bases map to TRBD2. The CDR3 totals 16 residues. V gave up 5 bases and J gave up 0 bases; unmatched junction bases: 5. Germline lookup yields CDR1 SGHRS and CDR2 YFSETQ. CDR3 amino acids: CASRSTSGISTDTQYF. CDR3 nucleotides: TGCGCCAGCAGATCGACTAGCGGGATTAGCACAGATACGCAGTATTTT.

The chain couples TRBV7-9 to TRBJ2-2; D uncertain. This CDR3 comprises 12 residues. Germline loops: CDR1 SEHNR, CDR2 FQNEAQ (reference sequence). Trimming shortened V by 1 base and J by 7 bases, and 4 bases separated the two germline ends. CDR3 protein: CASSLGSGELFF. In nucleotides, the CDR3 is TGTGCCAGCAGCTTAGGTAGCGGGGAGCTGTTTTTT.

The CDR3 DNA reads TGTGCCAGCAGCCCTGACAGGGCGGGGAGCTATGGCTACACCTTC. Translated: CASSPDRAGSYGYTF. The gene calls are TRBV4-2 and TRBJ1-2; 7 bases match TRBD1. Germline V lookup: CDR1 LGHNA, CDR2 YNFKEQ. This CDR3 is built from 15 residues. After removal of 4 bases from V and 4 bases from J, the junction contained 9 bases not matched to a gene.

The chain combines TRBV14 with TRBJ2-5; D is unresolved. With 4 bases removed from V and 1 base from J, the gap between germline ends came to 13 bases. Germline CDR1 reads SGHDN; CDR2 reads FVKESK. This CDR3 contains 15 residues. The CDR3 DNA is TGTGCCAGCAGCCCCATCGCAAGGCCCCAAGAGACCCAGTACTTC. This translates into CASSPIARPQETQYF.

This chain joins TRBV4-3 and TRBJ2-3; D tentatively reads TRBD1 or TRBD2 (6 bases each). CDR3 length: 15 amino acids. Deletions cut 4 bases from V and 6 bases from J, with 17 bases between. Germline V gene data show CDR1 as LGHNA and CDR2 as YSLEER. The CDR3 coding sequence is TGCGCCAGCAGCCCGCAGTTGGGGGCGGGGGATACGCAGTATTTT. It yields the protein CASSPQLGAGDTQYF.

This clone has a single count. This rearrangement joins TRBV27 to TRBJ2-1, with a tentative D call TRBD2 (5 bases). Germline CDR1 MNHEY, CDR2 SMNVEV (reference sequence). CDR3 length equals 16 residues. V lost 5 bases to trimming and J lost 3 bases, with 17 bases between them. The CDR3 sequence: CASSPSTGMNYNEQFF. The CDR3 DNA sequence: TGTGCCAGCAGTCCCTCGACGGGAATGAACTACAATGAGCAGTTCTTC.

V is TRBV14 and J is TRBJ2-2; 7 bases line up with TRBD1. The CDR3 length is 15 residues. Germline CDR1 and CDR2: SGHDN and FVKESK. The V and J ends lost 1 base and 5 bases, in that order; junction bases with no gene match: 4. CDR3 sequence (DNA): TGTGCCAGCAGCCAAGGACAGGGAAGTACCGGGGAGCTGTTTTTT. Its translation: CASSQGQGSTGELFF.

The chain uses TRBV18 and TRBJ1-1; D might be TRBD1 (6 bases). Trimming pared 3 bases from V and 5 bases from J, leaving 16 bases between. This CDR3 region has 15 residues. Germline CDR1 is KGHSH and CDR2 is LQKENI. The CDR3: CASSPFGQQGTEAFF. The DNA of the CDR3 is TGTGCCAGCTCACCCTTTGGACAACAGGGTACTGAAGCTTTCTTT.

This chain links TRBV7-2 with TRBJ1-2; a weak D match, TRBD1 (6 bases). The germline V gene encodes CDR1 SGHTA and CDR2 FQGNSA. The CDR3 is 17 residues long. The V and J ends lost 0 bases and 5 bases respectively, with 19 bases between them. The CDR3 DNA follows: TGTGCCAGCAGCTTAGCGATTTCCCGGGGGCTTGGATATGGCTACACCTTC. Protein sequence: CASSLAISRGLGYGYTF.

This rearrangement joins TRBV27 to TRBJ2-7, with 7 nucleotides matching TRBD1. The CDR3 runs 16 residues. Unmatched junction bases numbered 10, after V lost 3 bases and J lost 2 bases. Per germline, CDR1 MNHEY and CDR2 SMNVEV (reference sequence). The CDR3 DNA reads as TGTGCCAGCAGTTTTTTCCAGGGGGTTACCGCCTACGAGCAGTACTTC. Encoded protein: CASSFFQGVTAYEQYF.

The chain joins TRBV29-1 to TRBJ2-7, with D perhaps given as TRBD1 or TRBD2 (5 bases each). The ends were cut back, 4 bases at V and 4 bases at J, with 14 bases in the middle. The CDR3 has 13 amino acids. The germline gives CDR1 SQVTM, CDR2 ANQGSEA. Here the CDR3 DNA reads TGCAGCGTTGCGAGGGGCGCTGGATACGAGCAGTACTTC. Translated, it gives CSVARGAGYEQYF.

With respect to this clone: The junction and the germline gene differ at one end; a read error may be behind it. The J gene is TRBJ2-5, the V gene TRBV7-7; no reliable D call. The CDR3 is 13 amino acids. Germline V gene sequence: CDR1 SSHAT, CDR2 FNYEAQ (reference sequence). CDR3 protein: CASSLGSQETQYF. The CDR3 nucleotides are TGTGCTAGCAGCCTGGGGTCCCAAGAGACCCAGTACTTC.

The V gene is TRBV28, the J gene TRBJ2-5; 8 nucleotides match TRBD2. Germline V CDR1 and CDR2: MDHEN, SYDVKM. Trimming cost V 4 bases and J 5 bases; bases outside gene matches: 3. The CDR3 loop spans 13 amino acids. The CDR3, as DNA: TGTGCCAGCAGTTCGGGGGGGCTCGAGACCCAGTACTTC. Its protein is CASSSGGLETQYF.

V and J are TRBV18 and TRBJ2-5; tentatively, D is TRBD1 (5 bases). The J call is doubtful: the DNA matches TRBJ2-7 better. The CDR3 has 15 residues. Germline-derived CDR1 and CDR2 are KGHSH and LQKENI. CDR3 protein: CASALTGFSSYEQYF. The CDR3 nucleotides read TGTGCCAGCGCCTTAACAGGTTTTAGCTCCTACGAGCAGTACTTC.

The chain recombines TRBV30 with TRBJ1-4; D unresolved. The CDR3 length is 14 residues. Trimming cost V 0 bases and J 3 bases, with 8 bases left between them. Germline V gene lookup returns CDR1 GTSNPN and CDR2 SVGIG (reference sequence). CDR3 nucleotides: TGTGCCTGGAGTGTAACAGAGTCTAATGAAAAACTGTTTTTT. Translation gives CAWSVTESNEKLFF.

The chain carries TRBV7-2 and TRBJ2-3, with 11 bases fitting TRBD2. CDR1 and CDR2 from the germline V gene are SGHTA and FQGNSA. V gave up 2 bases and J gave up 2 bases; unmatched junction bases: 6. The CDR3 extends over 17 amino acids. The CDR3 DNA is TGTGCCAGCAGCTTACCCACTAGCGGGAGTCCCACAGATACGCAGTATTTT. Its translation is CASSLPTSGSPTDTQYF.

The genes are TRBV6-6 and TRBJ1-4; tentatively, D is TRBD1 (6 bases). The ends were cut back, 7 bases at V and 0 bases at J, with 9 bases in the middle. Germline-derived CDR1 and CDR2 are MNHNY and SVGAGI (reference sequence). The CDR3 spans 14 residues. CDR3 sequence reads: CASNREATNEKLFF. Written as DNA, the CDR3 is TGTGCCAGCAACAGGGAAGCAACTAATGAAAAACTGTTTTTT.

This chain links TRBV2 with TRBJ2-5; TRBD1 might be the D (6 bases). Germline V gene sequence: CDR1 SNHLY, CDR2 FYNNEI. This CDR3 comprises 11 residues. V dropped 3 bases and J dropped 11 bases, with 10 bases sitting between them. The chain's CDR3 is CASSDEGEQYF. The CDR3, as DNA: TGTGCCAGCAGTGATGAGGGGGAGCAGTACTTC. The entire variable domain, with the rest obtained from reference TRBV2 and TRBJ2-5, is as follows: EPEVTQTPSHQVTQMGQEVILRCVPISNHLYFYWYRQILGQKVEFLVSFYNNEISEKSEIFDDQFSVERPDGSNFTLKIRSTKLEDSAMYFCASSDEGEQYFGPGTRLLVL.

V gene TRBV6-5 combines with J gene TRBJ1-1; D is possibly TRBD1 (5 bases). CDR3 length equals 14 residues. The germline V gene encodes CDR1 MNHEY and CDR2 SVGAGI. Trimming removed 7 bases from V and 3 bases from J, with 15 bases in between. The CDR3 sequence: CASTPHRDHTEAFF. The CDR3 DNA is TGTGCCAGCACCCCACACCGGGACCACACTGAAGCTTTCTTT.

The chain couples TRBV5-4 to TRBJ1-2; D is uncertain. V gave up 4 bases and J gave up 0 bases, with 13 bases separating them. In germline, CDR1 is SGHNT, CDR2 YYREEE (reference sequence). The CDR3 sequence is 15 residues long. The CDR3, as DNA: TGTGCCAGCAGCCCCCAGACGGTAGCTAACTATGGCTACACCTTC. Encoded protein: CASSPQTVANYGYTF.